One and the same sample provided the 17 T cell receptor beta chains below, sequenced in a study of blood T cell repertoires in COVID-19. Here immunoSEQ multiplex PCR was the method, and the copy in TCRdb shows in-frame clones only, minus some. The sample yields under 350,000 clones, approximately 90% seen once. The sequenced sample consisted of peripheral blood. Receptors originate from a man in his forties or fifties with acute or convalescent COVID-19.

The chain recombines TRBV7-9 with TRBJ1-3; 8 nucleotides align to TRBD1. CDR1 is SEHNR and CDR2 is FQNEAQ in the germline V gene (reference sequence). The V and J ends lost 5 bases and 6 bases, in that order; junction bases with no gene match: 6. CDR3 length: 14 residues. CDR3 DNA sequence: TGTGCCAGCAGCAGGACAGGGCGGGAAAACACCATATATTTT. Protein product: CASSRTGRENTIYF.

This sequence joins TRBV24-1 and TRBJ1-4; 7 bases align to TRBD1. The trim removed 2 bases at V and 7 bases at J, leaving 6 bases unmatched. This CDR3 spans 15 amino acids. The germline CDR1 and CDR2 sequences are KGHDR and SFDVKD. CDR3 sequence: CATSDSRAGGEKLFF. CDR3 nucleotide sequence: TGTGCCACCAGTGATTCTCGGGCAGGGGGTGAAAAACTGTTTTTT.

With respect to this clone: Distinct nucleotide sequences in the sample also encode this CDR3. This CDR3 reads CSASLDTQYF. As DNA, the CDR3 is TGCAGTGCTAGTCTAGATACGCAGTATTTT. The chain uses TRBV20-1 and TRBJ2-3; no clear D. V lost 3 bases, J lost 5 bases, and 3 bases lay in between. Germline V gene data show CDR1 as DFQATT and CDR2 as SNEGSKA (reference sequence). This CDR3 has 10 amino acids.

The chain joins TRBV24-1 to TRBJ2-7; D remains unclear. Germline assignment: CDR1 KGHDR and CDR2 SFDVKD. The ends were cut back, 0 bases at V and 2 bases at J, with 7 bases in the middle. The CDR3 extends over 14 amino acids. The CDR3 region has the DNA TGTGCCACCAGTGATTTGGTAGATACCTACGAGCAGTACTTC. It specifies CATSDLVDTYEQYF.

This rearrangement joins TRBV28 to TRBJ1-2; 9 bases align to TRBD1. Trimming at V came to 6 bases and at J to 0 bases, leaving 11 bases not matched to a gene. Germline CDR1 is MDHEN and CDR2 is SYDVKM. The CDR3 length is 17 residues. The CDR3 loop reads CASRRTGTGKANYGYTF. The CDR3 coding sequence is TGTGCCAGCAGGCGTACCGGGACAGGGAAAGCTAACTATGGCTACACCTTC.

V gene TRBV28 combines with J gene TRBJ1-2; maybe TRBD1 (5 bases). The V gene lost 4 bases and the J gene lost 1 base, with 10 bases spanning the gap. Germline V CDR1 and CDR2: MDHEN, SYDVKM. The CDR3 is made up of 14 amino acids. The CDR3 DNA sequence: TGTGCCAGCAGTTCCCAGGGAATTAACTATGGCTACACCTTC. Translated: CASSSQGINYGYTF.

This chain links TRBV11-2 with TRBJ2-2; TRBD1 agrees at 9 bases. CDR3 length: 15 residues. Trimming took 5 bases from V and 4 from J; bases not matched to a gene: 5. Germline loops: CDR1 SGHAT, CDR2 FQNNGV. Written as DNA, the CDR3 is TGTGCCAGCAGCCCTGGACAGGGGAGCACCGGGGAGCTGTTTTTT. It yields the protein CASSPGQGSTGELFF.

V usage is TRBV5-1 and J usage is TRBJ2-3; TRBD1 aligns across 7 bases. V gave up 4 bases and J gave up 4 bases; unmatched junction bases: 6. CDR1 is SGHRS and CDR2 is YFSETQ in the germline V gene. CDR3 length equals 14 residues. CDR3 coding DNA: TGCGCCAGCAGCATGGACAGGATCCCAGATACGCAGTATTTT. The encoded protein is CASSMDRIPDTQYF.

This chain's CDR3 is CASRESYEQYF. The CDR3 nucleotides read TGTGCCAGCAGAGAGAGTTACGAGCAGTACTTC. This rearrangement joins TRBV6-5 to TRBJ2-7; D ambiguous. Germline CDR1 reads MNHEY; CDR2 reads SVGAGI. V lost 6 bases to trimming and J lost 4 bases, with 7 bases between them. The CDR3 sequence is 11 residues long.

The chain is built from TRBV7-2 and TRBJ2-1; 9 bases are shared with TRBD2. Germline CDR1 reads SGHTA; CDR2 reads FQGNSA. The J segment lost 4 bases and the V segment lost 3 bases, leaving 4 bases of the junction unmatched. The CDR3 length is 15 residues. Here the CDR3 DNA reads TGTGCCAGCAGCTTTAGCGGGGGTCATTACAATGAGCAGTTCTTC. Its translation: CASSFSGGHYNEQFF.

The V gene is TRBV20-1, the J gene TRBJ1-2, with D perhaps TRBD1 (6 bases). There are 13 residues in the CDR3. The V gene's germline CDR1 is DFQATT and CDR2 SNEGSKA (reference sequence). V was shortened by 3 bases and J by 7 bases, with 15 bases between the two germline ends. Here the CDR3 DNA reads TGCAGTGCTAGTGAACAGGGAGGGAGTGGCTACACCTTC. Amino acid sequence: CSASEQGGSGYTF.

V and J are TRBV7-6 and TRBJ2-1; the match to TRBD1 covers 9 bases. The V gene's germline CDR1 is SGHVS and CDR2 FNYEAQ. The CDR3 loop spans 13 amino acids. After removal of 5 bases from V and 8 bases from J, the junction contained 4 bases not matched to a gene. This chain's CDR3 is CASSEWTGDEQFF. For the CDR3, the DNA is TGTGCCAGCAGCGAATGGACAGGGGATGAGCAGTTCTTC.

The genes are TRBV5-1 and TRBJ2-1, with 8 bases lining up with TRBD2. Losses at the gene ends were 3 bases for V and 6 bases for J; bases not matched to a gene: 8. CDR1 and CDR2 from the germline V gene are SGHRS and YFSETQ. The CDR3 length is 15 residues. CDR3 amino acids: CASSYSGAPLNEQFF. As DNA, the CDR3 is TGCGCCAGCAGCTATAGCGGGGCCCCGCTCAATGAGCAGTTCTTC.

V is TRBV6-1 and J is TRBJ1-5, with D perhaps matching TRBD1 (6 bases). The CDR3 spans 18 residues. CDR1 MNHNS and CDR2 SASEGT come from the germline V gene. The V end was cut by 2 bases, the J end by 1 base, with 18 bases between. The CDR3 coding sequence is TGTGCCAGCAGTGAAACAGGGAGGGGCCGCGGAAGCAATCAGCCCCAGCATTTT. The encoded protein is CASSETGRGRGSNQPQHF.

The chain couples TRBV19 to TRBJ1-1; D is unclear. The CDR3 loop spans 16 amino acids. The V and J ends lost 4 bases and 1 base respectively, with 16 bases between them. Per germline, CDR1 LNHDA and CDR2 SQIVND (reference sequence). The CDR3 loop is CASSNTGRRENTEAFF. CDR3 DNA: TGTGCCAGTAGTAATACGGGAAGGCGGGAGAACACTGAAGCTTTCTTT.

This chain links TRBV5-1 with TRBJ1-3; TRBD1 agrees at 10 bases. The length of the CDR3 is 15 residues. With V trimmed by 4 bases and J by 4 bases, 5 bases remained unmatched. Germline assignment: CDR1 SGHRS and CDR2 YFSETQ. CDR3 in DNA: TGCGCCAGCAGCCGGACAGGGGGTTCGGGAAACACCATATATTTT. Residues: CASSRTGGSGNTIYF.

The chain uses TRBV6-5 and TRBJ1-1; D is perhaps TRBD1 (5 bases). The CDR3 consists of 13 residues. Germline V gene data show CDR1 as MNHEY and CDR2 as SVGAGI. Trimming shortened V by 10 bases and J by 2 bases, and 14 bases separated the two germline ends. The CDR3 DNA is TGTGCCACCAAGACAGAGGATAACACTGAAGCTTTCTTT. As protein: CATKTEDNTEAFF.